These 8 T cell receptor beta chains originate from one sample sequenced in a study of T cell changes during pregnancy in multiple sclerosis. The protocol was immunoSEQ multiplex PCR, while the TCRdb copy is restricted to in-frame clones and leaves out a portion. The repertoire holds tens of thousands of clones, 93% seen once, with 2.5% in the top ten. The source material was peripheral blood, sampled in the second trimester of pregnancy. The receptors shown here come from a female donor with multiple sclerosis, enrolled in a pregnancy study.

This chain joins TRBV11-2 and TRBJ2-3; no reliable D call. The V and J ends lost 3 bases and 0 bases respectively, with 4 bases between them. Germline loops: CDR1 SGHAT, CDR2 FQNNGV. The CDR3 has 13 residues. The DNA of the CDR3 is TGTGCCAGCAGCTTCTTAAGCACAGATACGCAGTATTTT. Amino acid sequence: CASSFLSTDTQYF.

The chain recombines TRBV19 with TRBJ1-1; the D gene is possibly TRBD1 (6 bases). Germline V gene data show CDR1 as LNHDA and CDR2 as SQIVND (reference sequence). Trimming removed 7 bases at V and 0 bases at J, with 15 bases between. The CDR3 is 15 residues long. CDR3 protein: CASKGHPVLNTEAFF. The CDR3 nucleotides read TGTGCCAGTAAGGGACATCCAGTATTGAACACTGAAGCTTTCTTT.

V usage is TRBV19 and J usage is TRBJ1-2; maybe TRBD1 (6 bases). This CDR3 spans 15 amino acids. V was trimmed by 8 bases and J by 2 bases, leaving 18 bases between them. CDR1 and CDR2 (germline): LNHDA, SQIVND (reference sequence). The CDR3, as DNA: TGTGCCAGTCATTACCCAGGGGAGAAGAACTATGGCTACACCTTC. Translated, it gives CASHYPGEKNYGYTF.

The CDR3 coding sequence is TGTGCCAGTAGTATGGGCGTGGGCACTGAAGCTTTCTTT. The encoded protein is CASSMGVGTEAFF. The J gene is TRBJ1-1, the V gene TRBV19; no definite D call. V lost 3 bases, J lost 4 bases, and 9 bases lay in between. The CDR3 runs 13 residues. The germline V gene encodes CDR1 LNHDA and CDR2 SQIVND (reference sequence).

The chain joins TRBV4-1 to TRBJ2-7, with no clear D. This CDR3 has 14 residues. Looked up from germline, CDR1 is MGHRA and CDR2 is YSYEKL. Trimming took off 1 base at V and 3 bases at J, with 10 bases between the two ends. The DNA of the CDR3 is TGCGCCAGCAGCCAAGTCTCAGAGGACTACGAGCAGTACTTC. Amino acid sequence: CASSQVSEDYEQYF.

CDR3 in amino acids: CASSLGLSGGISGANVLTF. The DNA for the CDR3 is TGTGCCAGCAGCTTAGGACTCAGCGGGGGGATCTCTGGGGCCAACGTCCTGACTTTC. The rearrangement joins TRBV7-3 to TRBJ2-6; 9 bases line up with TRBD2. There are 19 residues in the CDR3. Germline V CDR1 and CDR2: SGHTA, FQGTGA. V lost 2 bases, J lost 0 bases, and 8 bases stayed unmatched.

The CDR3 protein is CASSQTGWAYNEQFF. DNA of the CDR3: TGTGCCAGCAGTCAGACAGGGTGGGCCTACAATGAGCAGTTCTTC. The chain joins TRBV6-5 to TRBJ2-1; the match to TRBD1 covers 7 bases. The CDR3 runs 15 residues. After removal of 5 bases from V and 2 bases from J, the junction contained 6 bases not matched to a gene. Germline lookup yields CDR1 MNHEY and CDR2 SVGAGI.

The chain joins TRBV5-4 to TRBJ2-7, with no clear D. This CDR3 is 12 amino acids long. V lost 4 bases to trimming and J lost 5 bases, with 10 bases between them. Germline V gives CDR1 SGHNT, CDR2 YYREEE (reference sequence). CDR3 sequence reads: CASSIQANEQYF. Here the CDR3 DNA reads TGTGCCAGCAGCATCCAGGCGAACGAGCAGTACTTC.